Reported below is one T cell receptor (beta chain). These data belong to a study of blood T cell repertoires in COVID-19. In the study overall: Sample material is recorded as cDNA or gDNA derived from T cells, B-cell-depleted T cells, or PBMCs.

Sequencing was performed with immunoSEQ multiplex PCR; in TCRdb, only in-frame clones are kept and a portion is missing. Counted here are 220,000 or so clones, 90% occurring once; the ten biggest clones make up about 15%. Exposed participants encountered a COVID-19 case during the 2 weeks preceding study entry. This TCR derives from a young man who had been exposed to COVID-19. Sequences were obtained from PBMCs or T cells enriched from blood (not recorded which).

The CDR3: CASSRARGTDTQYF. The CDR3 DNA is TGTGCCAGCAGTAGGGCGCGGGGCACAGATACGCAGTATTTT. This chain connects TRBV2 to TRBJ2-3; a weak D match, TRBD2 (5 bases). Germline CDR1 SNHLY, CDR2 FYNNEI. This CDR3 has 14 residues. V lost 5 bases, J lost 1 base, and 10 bases lay in between.